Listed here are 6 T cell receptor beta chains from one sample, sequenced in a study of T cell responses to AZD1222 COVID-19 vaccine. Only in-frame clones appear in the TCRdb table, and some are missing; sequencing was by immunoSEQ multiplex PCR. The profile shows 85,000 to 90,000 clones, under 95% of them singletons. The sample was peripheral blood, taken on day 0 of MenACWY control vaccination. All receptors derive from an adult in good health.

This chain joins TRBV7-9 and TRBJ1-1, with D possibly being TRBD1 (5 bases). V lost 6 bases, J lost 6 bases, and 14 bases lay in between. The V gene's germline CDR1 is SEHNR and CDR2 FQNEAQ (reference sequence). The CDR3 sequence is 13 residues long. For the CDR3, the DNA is TGTGCCAGCAGTCCCGGGACGCATGCTGAAGCTTTCTTT. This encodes CASSPGTHAEAFF. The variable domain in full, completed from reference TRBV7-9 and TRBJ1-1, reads DTGVSQNPRHKITKRGQNVTFRCDPISEHNRLYWYRQTLGQGPEFLTYFQNEAQLEKSRLLSDRFSAERPKGSFSTLEIQRTEQGDSAMYLCASSPGTHAEAFFGQGTRLTVV.

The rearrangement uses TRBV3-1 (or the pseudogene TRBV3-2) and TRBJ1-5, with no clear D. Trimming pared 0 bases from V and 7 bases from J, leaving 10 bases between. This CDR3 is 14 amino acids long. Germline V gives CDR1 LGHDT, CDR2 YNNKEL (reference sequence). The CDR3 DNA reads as TGTGCCAGCAGCCAAGACACCATCATACAGCCCCAGCATTTT. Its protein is CASSQDTIIQPQHF.

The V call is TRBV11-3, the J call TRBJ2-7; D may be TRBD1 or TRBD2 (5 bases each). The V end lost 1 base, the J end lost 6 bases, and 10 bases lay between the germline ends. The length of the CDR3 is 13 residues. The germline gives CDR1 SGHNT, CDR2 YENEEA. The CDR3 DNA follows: TGTGCCAGCAGCTTAGGACCAGGGAGCGAGCAGTACTTC. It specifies CASSLGPGSEQYF.

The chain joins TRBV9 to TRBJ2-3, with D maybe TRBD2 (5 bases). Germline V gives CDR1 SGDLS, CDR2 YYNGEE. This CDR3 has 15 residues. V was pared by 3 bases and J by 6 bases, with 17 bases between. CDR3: CASSAASNLKDTQYF. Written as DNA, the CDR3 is TGTGCCAGCAGCGCTGCTAGCAACCTGAAGGATACGCAGTATTTT.

Here the CDR3 DNA reads TGTGCCAGCAGCGACCGGAATAATTCACCCCTCCACTTT. Translating gives CASSDRNNSPLHF. The chain recombines TRBV7-2 with TRBJ1-6; D uncertain. Germline CDR1 and CDR2: SGHTA and FQGNSA. Trimming took off 5 bases at V and 5 bases at J, with 7 bases between the two ends. This CDR3 contains 13 residues.

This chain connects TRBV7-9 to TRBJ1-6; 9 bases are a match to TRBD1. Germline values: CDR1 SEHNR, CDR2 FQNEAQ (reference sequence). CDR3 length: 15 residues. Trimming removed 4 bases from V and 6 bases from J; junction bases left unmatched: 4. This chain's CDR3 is CASSSGTGSNSPLHF. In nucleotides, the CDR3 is TGTGCCAGCAGCTCCGGGACAGGGAGTAATTCACCCCTCCACTTT.